Presented here are 9 T cell receptor beta chains from one specimen sequenced in a study of blood T cell repertoires in COVID-19. Generated by immunoSEQ multiplex PCR, the TCRdb table keeps only in-frame clones and is missing some. The table lists roughly 79,000 clones, roughly 87% of them singletons. Source material: peripheral blood. Receptor source: a woman in her forties or fifties with acute or convalescent COVID-19.

The V gene is TRBV19, the J gene TRBJ1-1; TRBD1 aligns across 7 bases. The CDR3 totals 13 residues. The germline CDR1 and CDR2 sequences are LNHDA and SQIVND (reference sequence). J gave up 0 bases and V 6 bases, and 1 base lay outside the gene matches. Here the CDR3 reads CASRTGMNTEAFF. The DNA for the CDR3 is TGTGCCAGTAGGACAGGGATGAACACTGAAGCTTTCTTT.

The chain has TRBV28 and TRBJ2-4; D perhaps matches TRBD1 (5 bases). The V and J ends lost 5 bases and 1 base respectively, with 12 bases between them. The CDR3 covers 15 residues. In germline, CDR1 is MDHEN, CDR2 SYDVKM. CDR3 coding DNA: TGTGCCAGCAGTCCCACAGGATCGGCCAAAAACATTCAGTACTTC. Residues: CASSPTGSAKNIQYF.

The chain employs TRBV28 and TRBJ1-5; TRBD1 is a possible D gene (6 bases). Germline loops: CDR1 MDHEN, CDR2 SYDVKM. This CDR3 is built from 17 residues. Trimming removed 5 bases at V and 0 bases at J, with 17 bases between. CDR3 DNA: TGTGCCAGCAGTACCCTCAAGGACAGCTATAGCAATCAGCCCCAGCATTTT. This codes for CASSTLKDSYSNQPQHF.

The V call is TRBV6-6, the J call TRBJ1-1; D is unresolved. This CDR3 has 12 residues. The ends were cut back, 1 base at V and 6 bases at J, with 6 bases in the middle. Germline-derived CDR1 and CDR2 are MNHNY and SVGAGI (reference sequence). The CDR3, as DNA: TGTGCCAGCAGTTACTTGGGCTCTGAAGCTTTCTTT. As protein: CASSYLGSEAFF.

This sequence joins TRBV14 and TRBJ2-3, with D possibly being TRBD2 (6 bases). The CDR3 contains 17 residues. V was shortened by 5 bases and J by 6 bases, with 24 bases between the two germline ends. The germline V gene has CDR1 SGHDN and CDR2 FVKESK. The CDR3 DNA follows: TGTGCCAGCAGCTTTCGACTAGATTCCCACTATGAGGATACGCAGTATTTT. Amino acids: CASSFRLDSHYEDTQYF.

The rearrangement links TRBV9 to TRBJ2-1; 14 nucleotides line up with TRBD2. The CDR3 runs 15 residues. In germline, CDR1 is SGDLS, CDR2 YYNGEE. J was trimmed by 4 bases and V by 7 bases; bases with no gene match: 4. The CDR3 region has the DNA TGTGCCAGCGGGGGACTAGCGGGGGCTTACAATGAGCAGTTCTTC. Encoded protein: CASGGLAGAYNEQFF.

In the case of this clone: The same CDR3 can be traced to other DNA sequences in this sample. The chain links TRBV28 to TRBJ1-5, with 7 bases fitting TRBD1. Germline CDR1 reads MDHEN; CDR2 reads SYDVKM. J gave up 6 bases and V 6 bases, and 5 bases lay outside the gene matches. CDR3 length equals 13 residues. This chain's CDR3 is CASRKQGVQPQHF. CDR3 coding DNA: TGTGCCAGCAGGAAGCAGGGGGTTCAGCCCCAGCATTTT.

The chain links TRBV6-5 to TRBJ2-1; 9 bases align to TRBD1. CDR1 and CDR2 (germline): MNHEY, SVGAGI. The CDR3 length is 15 residues. The V gene end was trimmed by 7 bases and the J gene end by 1 base; junction bases not matched to a gene: 5. CDR3 DNA sequence: TGTGCCAGCAACTCCGGGACAGGGTCCTACAATGAGCAGTTCTTC. Protein sequence: CASNSGTGSYNEQFF.

About this clone itself: The same CDR3 is also encoded by other DNA sequences in this sample. V gene TRBV28 combines with J gene TRBJ1-5; no definite D call. The CDR3 is 11 residues long. Trimming cost V 6 bases and J 5 bases, with 5 bases left between them. CDR1 and CDR2 from the germline V gene are MDHEN and SYDVKM. CDR3 protein: CASSTDQPQHF. In DNA form, the CDR3 reads TGTGCCAGCAGCACGGATCAGCCCCAGCATTTT.